This T cell receptor (beta chain) was found in a study of post-analysis software for immune sequencing data. General study points: Compared with controls, patients had more of about 5 TRBV segments, including TRBV5-6, TRBV5-1 and TRBV20-1.

Germline V lookup: CDR1 SGHAT, CDR2 FQNNGV. The CDR3 loop spans 16 amino acids. Trimming took off 5 bases at V and 2 bases at J, with 18 bases between the two ends. Concerning this clonotype itself: Its target is not known.

Unique molecular identifiers were built into the TCR beta cDNA libraries. Out of about 0.9 to 11 million T cells, about 520,000 cDNA molecules were generated. One entry per CDR3 protein results from TCRdb running MiXCR on the PCR reads. The sample holds under 900,000 distinct CDR3 sequences, about 57% seen once. The V and J genes are TRBV11-2 and TRBJ2-5; D may be TRBD1 (7 bases). The sequenced sample consisted of blood. The clonotype originates from a girl under 18 with multiple sclerosis. The CDR3 nucleotides read TGTGCCAGCAGCCCCTCGGTCAGGGGGAGGCAAGAGACCCAGTACTTC. Protein sequence: CASSPSVRGRQETQYF.